These T cell receptor beta chains were read from a single sample in a study of T cells in Graves' hyperthyroidism and ophthalmopathy. TCRdb re-analysed the multiplex PCR reads in MiXCR, keeping a single row per CDR3 protein. The table records 270,000 or so distinct CDR3 sequences, 13% to 15% of them present only once. Sequenced: blood. The receptors derive from a woman in her 50s with Graves' hyperthyroidism that later progressed to Graves' ophthalmopathy. Both conserved end residues are part of each CDR3. A D gene is named only where the DNA matches it firmly. Some rows have no size entry. The others give once, few or many, or a class for an expanded clone.

TRBV28,TRBD1,many,TRBJ2-7,13,CASSPGQGYEQYF,TGTGCCAGCAGCCCGGGACAGGGCTACGAGCAGTACTTC
TRBV12-3/TRBV12-4,TRBD1,NA,TRBJ2-2,14,CASSSGQDRGELFF,TGTGCCAGCAGTTCGGGACAGGATAGAGGGGAGCTGTTTTTT
TRBV29-1,TRBD2,NA,TRBJ2-3,17,CSVRPGTSGREADTQYF,TGCAGCGTTCGTCCCGGGACTAGCGGGAGAGAGGCAGATACGCAGTATTTT
TRBV12-5,TRBD2,NA,TRBJ2-2,21,CASGLALIGTSGRWDTGELFF,TGTGCTAGTGGTTTGGCCCTAATCGGGACTAGCGGGAGGTGGGATACCGGGGAGCTGTTTTTT
TRBV20-1,NA,NA,TRBJ2-5,13,CSARKVGGETQYF,TGCAGTGCTAGAAAGGTCGGGGGAGAGACCCAGTACTTC
TRBV28,NA,many,TRBJ2-3,16,CASSLTRGLRTDTQYF,TGTGCCAGCAGTTTAACCAGGGGACTCCGCACAGATACGCAGTATTTT
TRBV7-9,NA,few,TRBJ1-4,11,CASSVQEKLFF,TGTGCCAGCAGCGTGCAGGAAAAACTGTTTTTT
TRBV25-1,TRBD2,few,TRBJ2-1,17,CASSDLSTSGSYNEQFF,TGTGCCAGCAGTGACCTCTCGACTAGCGGGAGCTACAATGAGCAGTTCTTC
TRBV6-6,NA,many,TRBJ2-7,15,CASSYSNVPSYEQYF,TGTGCCAGCAGTTACTCGAACGTGCCCTCCTACGAGCAGTACTTC
TRBV5-1,NA,many,TRBJ2-3,14,CASSSSSGTGTQYF,TGCGCCAGCAGCTCCTCCTCGGGCACGGGTACGCAGTATTTT
TRBV20-1,NA,many,TRBJ2-3,17,CSARLPRDSQYTDTQYF,TGCAGTGCTAGGTTACCCCGGGACTCACAATACACAGATACGCAGTATTTT
TRBV20-1,NA,NA,TRBJ1-4,11,CSARTRGKLFF,TGCAGTGCTAGAACCCGAGGGAAACTGTTTTTT
TRBV2,NA,many,TRBJ2-3,12,CASSVITDTQYF,TGTGCCAGCAGTGTTATCACAGATACGCAGTATTTT
TRBV5-5,TRBD1,NA,TRBJ1-2,12,CASSRGQDGYTF,TGTGCCAGCAGCCGCGGACAGGATGGCTACACCTTC
TRBV6-1,TRBD1,many,TRBJ2-7,13,CASTWDREGEQYF,TGTGCCAGCACTTGGGACAGGGAAGGCGAGCAGTACTTC
TRBV5-1,TRBD1,many,TRBJ2-5,13,CASSQGQGASQYF,TGCGCCAGCAGCCAGGGACAGGGGGCTTCCCAGTACTTC
TRBV20-1,NA,many,TRBJ2-5,14,CSARGLGSLETQYF,TGCAGTGCTAGAGGGTTAGGGAGCCTAGAGACCCAGTACTTC
TRBV28,NA,NA,TRBJ2-2,12,CASKDNTGELFF,TGTGCCAGCAAAGACAACACCGGGGAGCTGTTTTTT
TRBV14,NA,NA,TRBJ2-7,16,CASSQVGFRPSGEQYF,TGTGCCAGCAGCCAAGTAGGTTTTCGTCCCTCGGGCGAGCAGTACTTC
TRBV20-1,TRBD1,NA,TRBJ1-6,13,CSARDRDQSPLHF,TGCAGTGCTAGGGACAGGGATCAGTCACCCCTCCACTTT
TRBV6-1,NA,many,TRBJ2-1,13,CASSYGPGPEQFF,TGTGCCAGCAGTTACGGTCCGGGCCCTGAGCAGTTCTTC
TRBV9,NA,many,TRBJ1-1,14,CASSVAQGNTEAFF,TGTGCCAGCAGCGTAGCGCAGGGGAACACTGAAGCTTTCTTT
TRBV16,NA,NA,TRBJ2-6,15,CASSQGVPGANVLTF,TGTGCCAGCAGCCAAGGGGTACCCGGGGCCAACGTCCTGACTTTC
TRBV18,NA,many,TRBJ1-5,15,CASSLTTGMEQPQHF,TGTGCCAGCTCACTTACTACAGGGATGGAACAGCCCCAGCATTTT
TRBV9,TRBD2,NA,TRBJ2-7,15,CASSPQGLAGAEQYF,TGTGCCAGCAGCCCACAGGGACTAGCGGGCGCCGAGCAGTACTTC
TRBV2,TRBD2,many,TRBJ2-2,15,CASSGLAGNTGELFF,TGTGCCAGCAGTGGCCTAGCGGGGAACACCGGGGAGCTGTTTTTT
TRBV27,NA,many,TRBJ2-3,16,CASSPQAVTFTDTQYF,TGTGCCAGCAGTCCCCAAGCGGTGACGTTTACAGATACGCAGTATTTT
TRBV12-3/TRBV12-4,NA,many,TRBJ2-7,13,CASSLSGAYEQYF,TGTGCCAGCAGCCTCAGCGGCGCCTACGAGCAGTACTTC
TRBV5-1,TRBD1,many,TRBJ2-7,13,CASSSTGWEEQYF,TGCGCCAGCAGCTCGACAGGGTGGGAAGAGCAGTACTTC
TRBV6-6,NA,few,TRBJ1-3,15,CASSYSRESGNTIYF,TGTGCCAGCAGTTACTCGCGGGAGTCTGGAAACACCATATATTTT
TRBV30,NA,few,TRBJ1-4,17,CAWGVRGRAATNEKLFF,TGTGCCTGGGGTGTACGGGGGAGAGCTGCAACTAATGAAAAACTGTTTTTT
TRBV2,NA,many,TRBJ1-1,15,CARGGVLGRGTEAFF,TGTGCCAGGGGGGGGGTTTTAGGGCGTGGCACTGAAGCTTTCTTT
TRBV7-9,TRBD1,many,TRBJ2-2,15,CASSSWTGNTGELFF,TGTGCCAGCAGCTCATGGACAGGGAACACCGGGGAGCTGTTTTTT
TRBV5-1,NA,NA,TRBJ2-7,13,CASSLSPAYEQYF,TGCGCCAGCAGCTTGTCGCCGGCCTACGAGCAGTACTTC
TRBV28,TRBD2,many,TRBJ2-2,17,CASNLGAGLANTGELFF,TGTGCCAGCAACCTAGGGGCCGGACTAGCGAACACCGGGGAGCTGTTTTTT
TRBV6-1,NA,many,TRBJ2-1,12,CASAVNPGSWFF,TGTGCCAGCGCCGTAAATCCGGGAAGTTGGTTCTTC
TRBV6-1,NA,NA,TRBJ1-1,12,CASSGRHVETFF,TGTGCCAGCAGTGGCCGACACGTTGAAACTTTCTTT
TRBV6-1,NA,many,TRBJ2-5,13,CASSYNVQETQYF,TGTGCCAGCAGTTATAACGTACAAGAGACCCAGTACTTC
TRBV5-8,NA,once,TRBJ1-1,15,CASSHPSAGNTEAFF,TGTGCCAGCAGCCACCCTTCGGCAGGGAATACTGAAGCTTTCTTT
TRBV24-1,NA,many,TRBJ2-2,14,CATSDINAVGELFF,TGTGCCACCAGTGATATTAACGCCGTCGGGGAGCTGTTTTTT
TRBV5-1,NA,few,TRBJ2-7,13,CASSSSGFHEQYF,TGCGCCAGCAGCTCCTCAGGGTTCCACGAGCAGTACTTC
TRBV9,NA,NA,TRBJ1-6,16,CASSEGSVLRGSPLHF,TGTGCCAGCAGCGAAGGAAGTGTGTTACGGGGTTCACCCCTCCACTTT
TRBV6-1,NA,NA,TRBJ2-6,16,CASNPRTWAGANVLTF,TGTGCCAGCAACCCTAGGACATGGGCTGGGGCCAACGTCCTGACTTTC
TRBV6-1,NA,many,TRBJ2-7,12,CASSNGRSEQYF,TGTGCCAGCAGCAACGGACGTTCCGAGCAGTACTTC
TRBV28,NA,many,TRBJ2-7,15,CASSLGGKSSYEQYF,TGTGCCAGCAGTTTAGGAGGGAAAAGCTCCTACGAGCAGTACTTC
TRBV11-2,TRBD2,many,TRBJ2-4,16,CASSPNSGSAKNIQYF,TGTGCCAGCAGCCCTAATAGCGGGTCAGCCAAAAACATTCAGTACTTC
TRBV7-3,TRBD2,NA,TRBJ2-3,16,CASSRAAGGLRDTQYF,TGTGCCAGCAGCCGCGCTGCGGGGGGCCTGCGTGATACGCAGTATTTT
TRBV7-9,NA,few,TRBJ1-6,15,CASSLAGGSRTPLHF,TGTGCCAGCAGCTTAGCGGGAGGGTCGCGGACACCCCTCCACTTT
TRBV19,NA,many,TRBJ1-1,12,CASSIEGRRAFF,TGTGCCAGTAGTATAGAGGGGCGCCGAGCTTTCTTT